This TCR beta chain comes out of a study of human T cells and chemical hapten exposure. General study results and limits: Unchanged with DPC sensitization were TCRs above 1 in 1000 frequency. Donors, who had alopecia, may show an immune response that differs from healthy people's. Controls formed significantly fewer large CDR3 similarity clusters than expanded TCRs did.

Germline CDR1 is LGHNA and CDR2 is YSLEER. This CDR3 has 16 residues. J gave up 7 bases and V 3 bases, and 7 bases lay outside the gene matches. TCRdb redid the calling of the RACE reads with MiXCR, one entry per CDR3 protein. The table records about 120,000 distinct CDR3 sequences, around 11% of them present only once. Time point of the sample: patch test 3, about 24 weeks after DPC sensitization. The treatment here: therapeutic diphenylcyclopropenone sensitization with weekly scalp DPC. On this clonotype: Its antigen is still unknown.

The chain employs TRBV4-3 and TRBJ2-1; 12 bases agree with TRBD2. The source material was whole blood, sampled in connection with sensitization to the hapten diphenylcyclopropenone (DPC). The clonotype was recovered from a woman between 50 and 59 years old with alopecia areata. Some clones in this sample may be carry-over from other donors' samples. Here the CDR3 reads CASSQVTSGRGNEQFF. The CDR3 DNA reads TGCGCCAGCAGCCAGGTGACTAGCGGGAGAGGAAATGAGCAGTTCTTC.